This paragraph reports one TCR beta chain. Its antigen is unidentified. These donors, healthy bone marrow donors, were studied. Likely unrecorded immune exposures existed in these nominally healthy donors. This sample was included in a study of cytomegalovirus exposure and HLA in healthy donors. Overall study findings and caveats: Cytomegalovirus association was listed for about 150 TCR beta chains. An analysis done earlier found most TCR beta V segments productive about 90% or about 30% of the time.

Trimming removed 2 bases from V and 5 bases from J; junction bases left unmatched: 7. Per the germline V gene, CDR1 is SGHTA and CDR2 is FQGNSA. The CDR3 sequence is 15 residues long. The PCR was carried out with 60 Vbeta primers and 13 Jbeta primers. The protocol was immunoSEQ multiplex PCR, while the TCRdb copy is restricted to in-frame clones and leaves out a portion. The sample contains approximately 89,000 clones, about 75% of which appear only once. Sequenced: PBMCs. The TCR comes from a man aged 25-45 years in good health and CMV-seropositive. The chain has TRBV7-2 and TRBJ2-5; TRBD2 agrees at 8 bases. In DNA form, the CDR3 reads TGTGCCAGCAGCTTATCGCGGGGGGCCGGGGAGACCCAGTACTTC. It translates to CASSLSRGAGETQYF.